Listed here are 32 T cell receptor beta chains from one sample, sequenced in a study of blood T cell repertoires in COVID-19. The repertoire was sequenced with immunoSEQ multiplex PCR; TCRdb's copy has only in-frame clones and lacks some. The table has some 89,000 clones, around nine tenths seen once. The sequenced material came from peripheral blood. These TCRs come from a human donor in a cohort sampled during active COVID-19.

The V call is TRBV29-1, the J call TRBJ1-1, with 12 bases fitting TRBD1. Germline V gene sequence: CDR1 SQVTM, CDR2 ANQGSEA. V lost 7 bases, J lost 5 bases, and 14 bases stayed unmatched. The CDR3 is 16 residues long. The CDR3 sequence is CSAGLQGTGGVTEAFF. DNA for the CDR3: TGCAGCGCTGGACTCCAGGGGACAGGGGGCGTTACTGAAGCTTTCTTT.

This chain joins TRBV19 and TRBJ2-7, with TRBD1 matching 7 bases. The CDR3 spans 15 residues. The germline CDR1 and CDR2 sequences are LNHDA and SQIVND (reference sequence). J was trimmed by 5 bases and V by 4 bases; bases with no gene match: 11. CDR3: CASSTLTGFGNEQYF. CDR3 sequence (DNA): TGTGCCAGTAGTACCTTGACAGGGTTTGGGAACGAGCAGTACTTC.

The chain recombines TRBV6-5 with TRBJ1-3, with 9 bases fitting TRBD1. V lost 2 bases and J lost 1; bases outside the gene matches: 3. The CDR3 runs to 16 residues. Germline-derived CDR1 and CDR2 are MNHEY and SVGAGI. CDR3: CASSYGTGISGNTIYF. CDR3 DNA sequence: TGTGCCAGCAGTTACGGGACAGGGATATCTGGAAACACCATATATTTT.

The chain is built from TRBV3-1 (or the pseudogene TRBV3-2) and TRBJ2-2, with a tentative D call TRBD1 (6 bases). This CDR3 is built from 16 residues. V lost 5 bases, J lost 3 bases, and 16 bases lay in between. The germline CDR1 and CDR2 sequences are LGHDT and YNNKEL (reference sequence). In nucleotides, the CDR3 is TGTGCCAGCAGCTCAGGGCCAGGGGCTGACACCGGGGAGCTGTTTTTT. Residues: CASSSGPGADTGELFF.

The chain has TRBV10-3 and TRBJ2-1, with 9 bases fitting TRBD2. This CDR3 region has 18 residues. Germline trimming cut 6 bases from V and 1 base from J; bases unmatched to any gene: 13. Germline CDR1 is ENHRY and CDR2 is SYGVKD. CDR3 protein: CAISASGVAGDSYNEQFF. The CDR3 DNA reads TGTGCCATCAGCGCCTCGGGGGTAGCGGGAGATTCCTACAATGAGCAGTTCTTC.

V usage is TRBV7-6 and J usage is TRBJ1-4, with 8 bases that match TRBD1. This CDR3 spans 16 amino acids. CDR1 and CDR2 from the germline V gene are SGHVS and FNYEAQ. The V segment lost 2 bases and the J segment 3 bases; nucleotides outside the gene matches: 5. The CDR3 protein is CASSLQQGGANEKLFF. In DNA, the CDR3 is TGTGCCAGCAGCTTACAACAGGGGGGGGCTAATGAAAAACTGTTTTTT.

This clone was counted a few times. In DNA, the CDR3 is TGTGCCAGCAGACCTGCTCGGGGGTCCCAGCATTTT. It translates to CASRPARGSQHF. V gene TRBV27 combines with J gene TRBJ1-5; D may be TRBD1 (5 bases). The CDR3 extends over 12 amino acids. V lost 6 bases and J lost 11, with 14 bases in between. Germline V gene data show CDR1 as MNHEY and CDR2 as SMNVEV (reference sequence).

The V call is TRBV28, the J call TRBJ1-2, with 9 bases lining up with TRBD1. Germline CDR1 and CDR2: MDHEN and SYDVKM. The CDR3 length is 15 residues. V lost 6 bases to trimming and J lost 5 bases; unmatched junction nucleotides: 10. Here the CDR3 reads CASSSGQGNLYGYTF. The CDR3 DNA reads as TGTGCCAGCAGCTCGGGACAGGGCAATCTATATGGCTACACCTTC.

This chain uses TRBV23-1 with TRBJ1-1; 7 nucleotides align to TRBD1. TRBV23-1 is recorded as an ORF, its role being uncertain. Trimming took 8 bases from V and 0 from J; bases not matched to a gene: 15. The CDR3 runs to 17 residues. The CDR3 is CASASDRNRGLNTEAFF. Here the CDR3 DNA reads TGCGCCAGCGCATCGGACCGAAATAGGGGGCTGAACACTGAAGCTTTCTTT.

The sample holds one count of this clone. The J gene is TRBJ1-3, the V gene TRBV13; 7 nucleotides agree with TRBD1. After removal of 4 bases from V and 0 bases from J, the junction contained 3 bases not matched to a gene. The CDR3 spans 15 residues. Germline V CDR1 and CDR2: PRHDT, FYEKMQ (reference sequence). The CDR3 DNA follows: TGTGCCAGCAGCTCAACAGGGGCCTCTGGAAACACCATATATTTT. Amino acid sequence: CASSSTGASGNTIYF.

The chain combines TRBV14 with TRBJ1-6, with D tentatively TRBD1 (5 bases). The ends were cut back, 4 bases at V and 12 bases at J, with 13 bases in the middle. The CDR3 contains 13 residues. The germline CDR1 and CDR2 sequences are SGHDN and FVKESK. The CDR3 DNA reads TGTGCCAGCAGCCCCCCCGGGGGGAAACCCCTCCACTTT. Its translation: CASSPPGGKPLHF.

The chain employs TRBV2 and TRBJ2-7, with D possibly being TRBD1 (5 bases). In germline, CDR1 is SNHLY, CDR2 FYNNEI. The CDR3 loop spans 14 amino acids. V shed 1 base and J shed 6 bases, with 13 bases lying between them. The CDR3 DNA reads as TGTGCCAGCAGTGAAGTTGGGCAGGGCAGCGAGCAGTACTTC. Translated: CASSEVGQGSEQYF.

The sample holds a few counts of this clone. CDR3 nucleotides: TGTGCCATCAGTGAGACAGGGGGTATAGGAGAGACCCAGTACTTC. Translation: CAISETGGIGETQYF. This rearrangement joins TRBV10-3 to TRBJ2-5, with 8 bases aligning to TRBD1. In germline, CDR1 is ENHRY, CDR2 SYGVKD. Trimming cost V 2 bases and J 4 bases; bases outside gene matches: 6. The CDR3 length is 15 residues.

The chain links TRBV10-3 to TRBJ1-2; possibly TRBD1 for D (6 bases). CDR1 is ENHRY and CDR2 is SYGVKD in the germline V gene. Trimming took off 0 bases at V and 2 bases at J, with 13 bases between the two ends. CDR3 length: 16 residues. CDR3 loop: CAISESRTGPNYGYTF. The DNA of the CDR3 is TGTGCCATCAGTGAGTCCAGAACAGGGCCCAACTATGGCTACACCTTC.

V and J are TRBV3-1 (or the pseudogene TRBV3-2) and TRBJ1-3; D uncertain. Germline CDR1 and CDR2: LGHDT and YNNKEL (reference sequence). This CDR3 region has 15 residues. V was cut by 1 base and J by 0 bases, with 7 bases left in between. The CDR3 nucleotides read TGTGCCAGCAGCCAAGTTTCCAGCTCTGGAAACACCATATATTTT. It translates to CASSQVSSSGNTIYF.

This sequence joins TRBV7-9 and TRBJ2-5, with D unresolved. V lost 8 bases and J lost 2, with 21 bases in between. CDR1 and CDR2 (germline): SEHNR, FQNEAQ (reference sequence). There are 16 residues in the CDR3. The CDR3 sequence is CASAHYPAHVQETQYF. The CDR3 nucleotides are TGTGCCAGCGCTCATTACCCAGCGCATGTACAAGAGACCCAGTACTTC.

This rearrangement joins TRBV30 to TRBJ1-3, with a tentative D call TRBD1 (5 bases). Germline CDR1 GTSNPN, CDR2 SVGIG (reference sequence). The length of the CDR3 is 16 residues. V lost 0 bases to trimming and J lost 0 bases, with 12 bases between them. Here the CDR3 reads CAWSVSGGGSGNTIYF. The CDR3, as DNA: TGTGCCTGGAGTGTTTCGGGGGGGGGCTCTGGAAACACCATATATTTT.

CDR3 nucleotide sequence: TGCGCCAGCAGCTTGGAAGCCCGAGGTAGCAATCAGCCCCAGCATTTT. It specifies CASSLEARGSNQPQHF. This chain links TRBV5-1 with TRBJ1-5; D unclear. This CDR3 is built from 16 residues. Trimming pared 0 bases from V and 0 bases from J, leaving 10 bases between. Germline lookup yields CDR1 SGHRS and CDR2 YFSETQ.

This clone is a singleton in its sample. V gene TRBV5-6 combines with J gene TRBJ2-3; D is unresolved. Looked up from germline, CDR1 is SGHDT and CDR2 is YYEEEE. Trimming took 3 bases from V and 0 from J, leaving 5 bases between them. The CDR3 consists of 13 residues. CDR3 in DNA: TGTGCCAGCAGCTATAGTAGCACAGATACGCAGTATTTT. Translation gives CASSYSSTDTQYF. Full variable domain (missing parts from reference TRBV5-6 and TRBJ2-3): DAGVTQSPTHLIKTRGQQVTLRCSPKSGHDTVSWYQQALGQGPQFIFQYYEEEERQRGNFPDRFSGHQFPNYSSELNVNALLLGDSALYLCASSYSSTDTQYFGPGTRLTVL.

This chain connects TRBV10-3 to TRBJ1-3; 7 positions match TRBD1. From germline, CDR1 is ENHRY and CDR2 SYGVKD. The CDR3 contains 16 residues. The ends lost 6 bases at V and 0 bases at J; junction bases unmatched: 8. This chain's CDR3 is CAIRGGQNLSGNTIYF. The CDR3 DNA sequence: TGTGCCATCAGGGGGGGACAGAACCTCTCTGGAAACACCATATATTTT.

The V gene is TRBV7-6, the J gene TRBJ1-2; D not resolved. In germline, CDR1 is SGHVS, CDR2 FNYEAQ. With 2 bases removed from V and 6 bases from J, the gap between germline ends came to 10 bases. The CDR3 covers 13 residues. CDR3 amino acids: CASSLYLADGYTF. DNA for the CDR3: TGTGCCAGCAGCTTATACCTCGCGGATGGCTACACCTTC.

The chain joins TRBV13 to TRBJ2-1; tentatively, D is TRBD2 (7 bases). Trimming removed 5 bases from V and 12 bases from J, with 26 bases in between. Germline V lookup: CDR1 PRHDT, CDR2 FYEKMQ (reference sequence). This CDR3 is 16 amino acids long. The CDR3 region has the DNA TGTGCCAGCAGCCCATGGAGGGGGGGCCGGAGTAGGCGGCAGTTCTTC. Translation gives CASSPWRGGRSRRQFF.

J is TRBJ1-2 and V is TRBV30, with 9 positions matching TRBD1. Losses at the gene ends were 3 bases for V and 5 bases for J; bases not matched to a gene: 4. This CDR3 spans 13 amino acids. Germline V gene sequence: CDR1 GTSNPN, CDR2 SVGIG (reference sequence). CDR3 in amino acids: CAWSLGTGYGYTF. CDR3 sequence (DNA): TGTGCCTGGAGCTTGGGGACAGGGTATGGCTACACCTTC. Full variable domain (outside the CDR3, taken from reference TRBV30 and TRBJ1-2): SQTIHQWPATLVQPVGSPLSLECTVEGTSNPNLYWYRQAAGRGLQLLFYSVGIGQISSEVPQNLSASRPQDRQFILSSKKLLLSDSGFYLCAWSLGTGYGYTFGSGTRLTVV.

This clone was found a few times. V gene TRBV30 combines with J gene TRBJ1-2; no reliable D call. V shed 5 bases and J shed 5 bases, with 6 bases lying between them. CDR3 length: 10 residues. CDR1 GTSNPN and CDR2 SVGIG come from the germline V gene (reference sequence). The CDR3 spells CAWRTYGYTF. CDR3 DNA sequence: TGTGCCTGGCGTACATATGGCTACACCTTC. Filled out from reference TRBV30 and TRBJ1-2, the complete variable domain reads SQTIHQWPATLVQPVGSPLSLECTVEGTSNPNLYWYRQAAGRGLQLLFYSVGIGQISSEVPQNLSASRPQDRQFILSSKKLLLSDSGFYLCAWRTYGYTFGSGTRLTVV.

The chain couples TRBV28 to TRBJ1-1; 8 bases line up with TRBD1. In germline, CDR1 is MDHEN, CDR2 SYDVKM. CDR3 size: 12 residues. DNA for the CDR3: TGTAAAGACGACAGGGGCAATCCTGAAGCTTTCTTT. Translated: CKDDRGNPEAFF.

This clone occurred once. The V and J genes are TRBV10-3 and TRBJ1-2; D perhaps matches TRBD1 (5 bases). The V gene lost 3 bases and the J gene lost 6 bases, with 8 bases spanning the gap. The germline CDR1 and CDR2 sequences are ENHRY and SYGVKD. This CDR3 comprises 12 residues. The CDR3 protein is CAISDRGDGYTF. The CDR3 DNA sequence: TGTGCCATCAGTGACCGGGGGGATGGCTACACCTTC.

The chain joins TRBV5-1 to TRBJ2-1; tentative D call: TRBD1 (5 bases). The CDR3 is 14 residues long. V gave up 4 bases and J gave up 2 bases, with 10 bases separating them. Per germline, CDR1 SGHRS and CDR2 YFSETQ. In DNA, the CDR3 is TGCGCCAGCAGCCCAGGGCCCGCCTACAATGAGCAGTTCTTC. It codes for CASSPGPAYNEQFF.

The CDR3 coding sequence is TGTGCCAGCATCATTGGGACAGGGGTTACTGAAGCTTTCTTT. Protein sequence: CASIIGTGVTEAFF. The V and J genes are TRBV28 and TRBJ1-1; 10 bases fit TRBD1. This CDR3 has 14 amino acids. Germline trimming cut 7 bases from V and 5 bases from J; bases unmatched to any gene: 7. Germline CDR1 and CDR2: MDHEN and SYDVKM.

V gene TRBV20-1 combines with J gene TRBJ1-1, with a weak D call TRBD1 (5 bases). Deletions cut 5 bases from V and 11 bases from J, with 15 bases between. Germline V gene sequence: CDR1 DFQATT, CDR2 SNEGSKA (reference sequence). CDR3 length: 11 amino acids. The CDR3 DNA reads TGCAGTGCTGTACTGCAGGGCGTTGCTTTCTTT. It specifies CSAVLQGVAFF.

This chain connects TRBV16 to TRBJ1-6; 7 nucleotides match TRBD1. CDR1 and CDR2 from the germline V gene are KGHSY and FQNENV. This CDR3 is built from 14 residues. V dropped 4 bases and J dropped 6; count of bases not matched to a gene: 3. The DNA for the CDR3 is TGTGCCAGCAGCCGGGGACAGACTAATTCACCCCTCCACTTT. Translation gives CASSRGQTNSPLHF.

The rearrangement uses TRBV7-2 and TRBJ1-2; D is perhaps TRBD1 (6 bases). There are 13 residues in the CDR3. Trimming removed 4 bases from V and 6 bases from J, with 12 bases in between. Germline assignment: CDR1 SGHTA and CDR2 FQGNSA. CDR3 loop: CASSSGVRHGYTF. The DNA of the CDR3 is TGTGCCAGCAGCTCAGGGGTTAGGCATGGCTACACCTTC.

Here the CDR3 DNA reads TGTGCCAGCAGCTTAGTGCGGGCATCCTCTGGAAACACCATATATTTT. It encodes CASSLVRASSGNTIYF. The J gene is TRBJ1-3, the V gene TRBV7-2, with D unclear. The V gene lost 1 base and the J gene lost 0 bases, with 10 bases spanning the gap. Germline V gene data show CDR1 as SGHTA and CDR2 as FQGNSA. There are 16 residues in the CDR3. The full variable domain, completed using reference TRBV7-2 and TRBJ1-3, is GAGVSQSPSNKVTEKGKDVELRCDPISGHTALYWYRQSLGQGLEFLIYFQGNSAPDKSGLPSDRFSAERTGGSVSTLTIQRTQQEDSAVYLCASSLVRASSGNTIYFGEGSWLTVV.